These 11 T cell receptor beta chains share one sample of origin, sequenced in a study of Graves' ophthalmopathy and Graves' hyperthyroidism. The sequenced template was RNA, covering the TCR beta CDR3 region. HTBI primers served in a first-round RT-PCR, which a second-round multiplex PCR followed. TCRdb analysed the multiplex PCR reads with MiXCR anew, one entry per CDR3 protein. Among approximately 700,000 distinct CDR3 sequences listed, over 40% were seen once. The sequenced sample was peripheral blood. The receptor set was obtained from an adult man with Graves' ophthalmopathy.

About this clonotype: This may come from a read error, since a much larger clone is one base off. This sequence joins TRBV7-2 and TRBJ1-1; D gene ambiguous. Germline CDR1 SGHTA, CDR2 FQGNSA. The CDR3 runs to 11 residues. The CDR3 is CVSWGGRGAFF. CDR3 in DNA: TGTGTCAGCTGGGGAGGTCGGGGAGCTTTCTTT.

This sequence joins TRBV7-2 and TRBJ2-5; D possibly uses TRBD1 or TRBD2 (7 bases each). The CDR3 is 16 residues long. Per the germline V gene, CDR1 is SGHTA and CDR2 is FQGNSA. V was pared by 3 bases and J by 9 bases, with 23 bases between. The CDR3 nucleotides read TGTGCCAGCAGCTTCGCAGGGGGGGGGTCCGGAACTCCCCAGTACTTC. As protein: CASSFAGGGSGTPQYF. The whole variable domain, remainder taken from reference TRBV7-2 and TRBJ2-5, is GAGVSQSPSNKVTEKGKDVELRCDPISGHTALYWYRQSLGQGLEFLIYFQGNSAPDKSGLPSDRFSAERTGGSVSTLTIQRTQQEDSAVYLCASSFAGGGSGTPQYFGPGTRLLVL.

This clonotype was detected a few times. The rearrangement links TRBV5-4 to TRBJ1-6; 9 bases align to TRBD1. The V gene's germline CDR1 is SGHNT and CDR2 YYREEE (reference sequence). The trim removed 0 bases at V and 7 bases at J, leaving 5 bases unmatched. CDR3 length: 16 residues. The CDR3 DNA is TGTGCCAGCAGCTTGGCCGGGGACAGGGACAATTCACCCCTCCACTTT. It is translated as CASSLAGDRDNSPLHF.

This clonotype was observed a handful of times. This rearrangement joins TRBV30 to TRBJ2-7, with a possible D match to TRBD1 (6 bases). V lost 2 bases to trimming and J lost 0 bases, with 11 bases between them. Germline values: CDR1 GTSNPN, CDR2 SVGIG (reference sequence). The CDR3 has 14 amino acids. CDR3 DNA: TGTGCCTGGAGTCCCCGGGACACCTCCTACGAGCAGTACTTC. This codes for CAWSPRDTSYEQYF. The full variable domain, completed using reference TRBV30 and TRBJ2-7, is SQTIHQWPATLVQPVGSPLSLECTVEGTSNPNLYWYRQAAGRGLQLLFYSVGIGQISSEVPQNLSASRPQDRQFILSSKKLLLSDSGFYLCAWSPRDTSYEQYFGPGTRLTVT.

A few counts support this clonotype. The chain carries TRBV4-3 and TRBJ1-2; no definite D call. Germline values: CDR1 LGHNA, CDR2 YSLEER. Between the trimmed V and J ends, which lost 0 bases and 2 bases, there was a span of 16 bases. The CDR3 sequence is 17 residues long. CDR3 sequence (DNA): TGCGCCAGCAGCCAAGATTCACAAAATGCCTTAAACTATGGCTACACCTTC. It encodes CASSQDSQNALNYGYTF.

To note about this clonotype: One end of the junction does not line up with germline, which may come from a read error. This chain connects TRBV5-6 to TRBJ2-2, with D perhaps given as TRBD1 or TRBD2 (5 bases each). The V gene's germline CDR1 is SGHDT and CDR2 YYEEEE. The CDR3 covers 15 residues. The CDR3 sequence: CARSLDGGRPGELFF. The CDR3 bases are TGTGCCCGCAGCTTGGATGGGGGTCGGCCCGGGGAGCTGTTTTTT. Using reference TRBV5-6 and TRBJ2-2 for the parts outside the CDR3, the full variable domain is DAGVTQSPTHLIKTRGQQVTLRCSPKSGHDTVSWYQQALGQGPQFIFQYYEEEERQRGNFPDRFSGHQFPNYSSELNVNALLLGDSALYLCARSLDGGRPGELFFGEGSRLTVL.

This clonotype was observed at least ten times. The rearrangement links TRBV7-8 to TRBJ2-7; D possibly corresponds to TRBD1 (6 bases). Germline CDR1 is SGHVS and CDR2 is FQNEAQ. This CDR3 region has 15 residues. V lost 4 bases and J lost 2, with 15 bases in between. CDR3 region: CASSSRRTETYEQYF. The CDR3 nucleotides are TGTGCCAGCAGCTCCCGGAGGACAGAAACCTACGAGCAGTACTTC. The full variable domain, rest sourced from reference TRBV7-8 and TRBJ2-7, is GAGVSQSPRYKVAKRGQDVALRCDPISGHVSLFWYQQALGQGPEFLTYFQNEAQLDKSGLPSDRFFAERPEGSVSTLKIQRTQQEDSAVYLCASSSRRTETYEQYFGPGTRLTVT.

This clonotype was seen many times. This chain connects TRBV7-2 to TRBJ2-7; 7 bases are shared with TRBD1. Germline lookup yields CDR1 SGHTA and CDR2 FQGNSA. CDR3 length equals 14 residues. The V segment lost 4 bases and the J segment 6 bases; nucleotides outside the gene matches: 9. CDR3 amino acids: CASSSFDRVGEQYF. CDR3 nucleotides: TGTGCCAGCAGCTCCTTCGACAGGGTCGGCGAGCAGTACTTC.

This clonotype was found many times. The gene calls are TRBV7-3 and TRBJ2-7; 7 bases fit TRBD2. This CDR3 has 16 residues. V dropped 6 bases and J dropped 3; count of bases not matched to a gene: 14. Germline V gene lookup returns CDR1 SGHTA and CDR2 FQGTGA. CDR3: CASRGRGPQAVYEQYF. CDR3 nucleotide sequence: TGTGCCAGCAGGGGGAGGGGCCCCCAGGCGGTCTACGAGCAGTACTTC.

Comment on this clonotype: A much larger clone is a single base away; this may be a read error. The J gene is TRBJ1-1, the V gene TRBV25-1; unclear D gene. This CDR3 has 16 amino acids. Trimming took 6 bases from V and 1 from J, leaving 18 bases between them. Germline CDR1 is MGHDK and CDR2 is SYGVNS. Here the CDR3 reads CASSEIGYLGNTEAFF. Written as DNA, the CDR3 is TGTGCCAGCAGCGAGATAGGGTATCTAGGGAACACTGAAGCTTTCTTT.

This clonotype was seen many times. The chain joins TRBV6-1 to TRBJ1-2; 8 nucleotides match TRBD1. Germline V lookup: CDR1 MNHNS, CDR2 SASEGT. V trimming: 6 bases; J trimming: 7 bases; junction bases outside the gene matches: 7. The CDR3 is 13 residues long. CDR3 nucleotides: TGTGCCAGCAGCTTGGGACAGGTCTCTGGCTACACCTTC. This encodes CASSLGQVSGYTF.